The TCR beta chain under discussion was sequenced for a study of blood T cell repertoires in COVID-19. Study background: The study drew acute and convalescent COVID-19 samples from the United States, Italy and Spain. T cells, B-cell-depleted T cells, or PBMCs supplied cDNA or gDNA.

How the authors handled the data: Reference gene primer amplification gave nucleated cell count estimates. Measured with immunoSEQ multiplex PCR; TCRdb has only the in-frame clones, and not every one. That table gives V, J and clone size, and the DNA gave D and trimming. The sample has about 180,000 clones; about 86% are singletons. Trimming cost V 6 bases and J 2 bases, with 14 bases left between them. The CDR3 loop spans 15 amino acids. In germline, CDR1 is MGHDK, CDR2 SYGVNS. This clonotype originated in a young woman with active or convalescent COVID-19. The chain uses TRBV25-1 and TRBJ2-1; possibly TRBD2 for D (6 bases). The sample was peripheral blood. CDR3 residues: CASSGPWEAYNEQFF. The CDR3 nucleotides read TGTGCCAGCAGCGGACCCTGGGAGGCCTACAATGAGCAGTTCTTC.